This is a list of T cell receptor beta chains from one sample in a study of regulatory T cells in long-lasting Graves disease. TCRdb redid the calling of the multiplex PCR reads with MiXCR, one entry per CDR3 protein. The table has 450,000 to 650,000 distinct CDR3 sequences, 15% to 20% seen once. In addition, the sample was reused for a study of T cells in Graves' hyperthyroidism and ophthalmopathy.

This specimen was peripheral blood mononuclear cells (PBMCs), taken at new diagnosis, from a patient treated with antithyroid drugs. The source is a middle-aged woman with Graves disease. The CDR3 runs from the conserved cysteine through the conserved F or W. The D gene is left open where the match is weak. Rows may omit the clone size; those that give it use once, few, many or a size class.

j_call | clone_size | d_call | v_call | cdr3_nt | cdr3_aa
TRBJ2-3 | NA | NA | TRBV6-2/TRBV6-3 | TGTGCCAGCAGGCCCTCGGGGGGCCACGGCACAGATACGCAGTATTTT | CASRPSGGHGTDTQYF
TRBJ2-7 | few | TRBD1 | TRBV11-2 | TGTGCCAGCAGCGCTCTAGGGGCAGGGGGCGATGACGAGCAGTACTTC | CASSALGAGGDDEQYF
TRBJ1-5 | few | NA | TRBV12-3/TRBV12-4 | TGTGCCAGCAGCACCGGGACTGGGAGAACCAATCAGCCCCAGCATTTT | CASSTGTGRTNQPQHF
TRBJ1-3 | many | NA | TRBV28 | TGTGCCAGCACCACACCCGGGCAGGGAAACACCATATATTTT | CASTTPGQGNTIYF
TRBJ1-5 | many | NA | TRBV6-1 | TGTGCCAGCAGTGTGACAGGTAGCAATCAGCCCCAGCATTTT | CASSVTGSNQPQHF
TRBJ2-2 | few | TRBD1 | TRBV15 | TGTGCCACCAGCGGGGAAACGTCAGACAGGGGGCCTGGGGAGCTGTTTTTT | CATSGETSDRGPGELFF
TRBJ1-4 | few | TRBD1 | TRBV6-1 | TGTGCCAGCAAAACAGGGGGCAAGGAAAAACTGTTTTTT | CASKTGGKEKLFF
TRBJ2-7 | NA | TRBD2 | TRBV6-1 | TGTGCCAGCAGCCCCGGACTAGCGGGGACTCACGAGCAGTACTTC | CASSPGLAGTHEQYF
TRBJ1-1 | few | NA | TRBV18 | TGTGCCAGCTCACCACCGGCGGAGGGCCAAGAAGCTTTCTTT | CASSPPAEGQEAFF
TRBJ1-4 | NA | NA | TRBV4-2 | TGTGCCAGCAGCCAAGATGGTAGACTTGAAAAACTGTTTTTT | CASSQDGRLEKLFF
TRBJ1-6 | many | TRBD1 | TRBV2 | TGTGCCAGCAGTGAGGCAACGGACAGGGGGTCTTCACCCCTCCACTTT | CASSEATDRGSSPLHF
TRBJ2-3 | many | NA | TRBV7-3 | TGTGCCAGCAGCTCACCGGGGGCCCCTCTCAGCACAGATACGCAGTATTTT | CASSSPGAPLSTDTQYF
TRBJ2-2 | NA | NA | TRBV30 | TGTGCCTGGGAGATGGGCGGGGAGCTGTTTTTT | CAWEMGGELFF
TRBJ1-1 | many | NA | TRBV12-3/TRBV12-4 | TGTGCCAGCAGTTCCGGATCGAGCGAGGCTGAAGCTTTCTTT | CASSSGSSEAEAFF
TRBJ1-1 | many | NA | TRBV5-4 | TGTGCCAGCAGCTTCGACTGGGGGAGCACTGAAGCTTTCTTT | CASSFDWGSTEAFF
TRBJ2-3 | NA | NA | TRBV4-2 | TGTGCCAGCAGCCAAGGCTCCAAAGATACGCAGTATTTT | CASSQGSKDTQYF
TRBJ1-3 | NA | NA | TRBV4-1 | TGCGCCAGCAGCCAAGGAACCCTACTCGTCTCTGGAAACACCATATATTTT | CASSQGTLLVSGNTIYF
TRBJ1-2 | many | TRBD1 | TRBV2 | TGTGCCAGCGAGGAAGGACAGGGAGGACGTGGCTACACCTTC | CASEEGQGGRGYTF
TRBJ1-2 | many | TRBD1 | TRBV2 | TGTGCCAGCAGTTTGGGACAGGGGGGGTATGGCTACACCTTC | CASSLGQGGYGYTF
TRBJ2-7 | few | NA | TRBV19 | TGTGCCAGTAGTATAACCAGGGCCTACGAGCAGTACTTC | CASSITRAYEQYF
TRBJ1-6 | NA | NA | TRBV9 | TGTGCCAGCAGCCCACAGGACGGGAATTCACCCCTCCACTTT | CASSPQDGNSPLHF
TRBJ2-3 | NA | NA | TRBV6-1 | TGTGCCAGCAGTGAAGCTTCATCGGTTTTTACGCAGTATTTT | CASSEASSVFTQYF
TRBJ2-1 | NA | TRBD2 | TRBV7-3 | TGTGCCAGCAGCTGGGGGAGCGGGGAGTCCTACAATGAGCAGTTCTTC | CASSWGSGESYNEQFF
TRBJ1-1 | many | TRBD1 | TRBV5-1 | TGCGCCAGCAGCCCTTCCGGGACAGGGACCACTGAAGCTTTCTTT | CASSPSGTGTTEAFF
TRBJ1-3 | few | NA | TRBV28 | TGTGCCAGCAGTTTGCTGTTTCGGGACACCATATATTTT | CASSLLFRDTIYF
TRBJ1-1 | many | NA | TRBV5-5 | TGCGCCAGCAGCTTTTCCGGCTCTCTGAACACTGAAGCTTTCTTT | CASSFSGSLNTEAFF
TRBJ2-2 | NA | TRBD2 | TRBV4-1 | TGCGCCAGCAGCAGGGAAGCGGGAGCCACCGGGGAGCTGTTTTTT | CASSREAGATGELFF
TRBJ1-5 | NA | NA | TRBV3-1 | TGTGCCAGCAGTTCCATTGATAATAGCGATCAGCCCCAGCATTTT | CASSSIDNSDQPQHF
TRBJ1-2 | NA | TRBD1 | TRBV6-2/TRBV6-3 | TGTGCCAGCAGTACCGGGGACAGGGGTATGGTCTTC | CASSTGDRGMVF
TRBJ2-1 | NA | NA | TRBV7-3 | TGTGCCAGCAGCTTAATGGGGGGGCCCTACAATGAGCAGTTCTTC | CASSLMGGPYNEQFF
TRBJ2-1 | many | TRBD2 | TRBV7-3 | TGTGCCAGCAGCTTGGGACTAGCGGGGGGACACAATGAGCAGTTCTTC | CASSLGLAGGHNEQFF
TRBJ2-7 | many | NA | TRBV3-1 | TGTGCCAGCAGCCAATTGTTCTACGAGCAGTACTTC | CASSQLFYEQYF
TRBJ2-1 | NA | NA | TRBV4-1 | TGCGCCAGCAGCCAAGTCGGCAGGAAGGACTACAATGAGCAGTTCTTC | CASSQVGRKDYNEQFF
TRBJ2-3 | few | TRBD2 | TRBV5-1 | TGTGCCAGCAGCTGGGCTAGCGGGGTGACAGATACGCAGTATTTT | CASSWASGVTDTQYF
TRBJ1-1 | many | NA | TRBV12-3/TRBV12-4 | TGTGCCAGCAGTTTCGGAGGGAGATTTGAAGCTTTCTTT | CASSFGGRFEAFF
TRBJ2-5 | many | NA | TRBV27 | TGTGCCAGCAGTTTAGGGTACACCCCGGCGGGAGAGACCCAGTACTTC | CASSLGYTPAGETQYF
TRBJ1-3 | NA | TRBD1 | TRBV5-6 | TGTGCCAGCAGCTGGGACAGGGGATCTGGAAACACCATATATTTT | CASSWDRGSGNTIYF
TRBJ1-2 | many | TRBD1 | TRBV2 | TGTGCCAGCAGCTACCAGACAGGGAGCATCGGGGGCTACACCTTC | CASSYQTGSIGGYTF
TRBJ1-5 | many | NA | TRBV3-1 | TGTGCCAGCAGCCAAGCTGGGGGGCTCCAGCCCCAGCATTTT | CASSQAGGLQPQHF
TRBJ2-5 | few | TRBD1 | TRBV7-9 | TGTGCCAGCAGCGTCCTAGGGACAGCACAAGAGACCCAGTACTTC | CASSVLGTAQETQYF
TRBJ1-5 | NA | NA | TRBV11-3 | TGTGCCAGCAGCTTATTAAGGTATCAGCCCCAGCATTTT | CASSLLRYQPQHF
TRBJ1-2 | NA | NA | TRBV2 | TGCGCCAGCAGCCAGGCCTCGGCGTTTGGCTACACCTTC | CASSQASAFGYTF
TRBJ1-3 | few | NA | TRBV2 | TGTGCCAGCAGAGGACGGGGCTCTGGAAACACCATATATTTT | CASRGRGSGNTIYF
TRBJ1-6 | NA | NA | TRBV12-3/TRBV12-4 | TGTGCCAGCCGTCAAGGCGGACGGTATGATTCACCCCTCCACTTT | CASRQGGRYDSPLHF
TRBJ1-5 | NA | TRBD1 | TRBV4-1 | TGCGCCAGCAGCCAAAGACAGGGGGATCAGCCCCAGCATTTT | CASSQRQGDQPQHF
TRBJ1-5 | many | NA | TRBV18 | TGTGCCAGCTCACCAGGGAGGGCAAGCAATCAGCCCCAGCATTTT | CASSPGRASNQPQHF
TRBJ1-5 | many | NA | TRBV12-3/TRBV12-4 | TGTGCCAGCAGTTCGGGCAGGGTGAGCAATCAGCCCCAGCATTTT | CASSSGRVSNQPQHF
TRBJ2-7 | many | TRBD1 | TRBV28 | TGTGCCAGCAGTGCCTTCTCCACCGGGACAGACTACGAGCAGTACTTC | CASSAFSTGTDYEQYF
TRBJ1-2 | few | TRBD1 | TRBV28 | TGTGCCAGCAGTTTAAACGACAGGGTGGATGGCTACACCTTC | CASSLNDRVDGYTF
TRBJ2-3 | many | NA | TRBV18 | TGTGCCAGCTCACTACTCGGGAGCACAGATACGCAGTATTTT | CASSLLGSTDTQYF
TRBJ1-1 | many | NA | TRBV3-1 | TGTGCCAGCAGCCAAGGGCAGTTAATGAACACTGAAGCTTTCTTT | CASSQGQLMNTEAFF
TRBJ1-4 | many | TRBD1 | TRBV28 | TGTGCCAGCAGTCGGACAGGGATTGCAACTAATGAAAAACTGTTTTTT | CASSRTGIATNEKLFF
TRBJ2-1 | many | TRBD1 | TRBV12-3/TRBV12-4 | TGTGCCAGCAGTCGAATGGACAGGGGGCCCTACAATGAGCAGTTCTTC | CASSRMDRGPYNEQFF
TRBJ2-2 | NA | TRBD2 | TRBV12-3/TRBV12-4 | TGTGCCAGCAGTTTAGCACCCGGGACTAGCGGGGGGGCGAACACCGGGGAGCTGTTTTTT | CASSLAPGTSGGANTGELFF
TRBJ1-2 | many | NA | TRBV15 | TGTGCCACCAGCAGAGTCTTCCTGGGATCGACTAACTATGGCTACACCTTC | CATSRVFLGSTNYGYTF